The text below deals with one TCR beta chain. Its antigen remains unknown. V shed 1 base and J shed 1 base, with 10 bases lying between them. The germline gives CDR1 SGHAT, CDR2 FQDESV (reference sequence). The CDR3 consists of 15 residues. These data originate in a study of coeliac disease. About the study: Without high-resolution HLA typing, biased TRBV7-2 usage was queried.

Profiled with immunoSEQ multiplex PCR; TCRdb holds only in-frame clones, not every one. The repertoire holds a few thousand clones, with 72% as singletons. The study's findings and limits: According to the authors, this method cannot detect gliadin-specific T cells in an unbiased way.

The chain joins TRBV11-1 to TRBJ1-1, with TRBD1 as a possible D gene (5 bases). The sequencing sample was made of lymphocytes from the gut lamina propria. The sequence came from a man younger than 30 with celiac disease on a gluten-free diet. The CDR3 DNA follows: TGTGCCAGCAGCTTAGGACGACAGAAGAACACTGAAGCTTTCTTT. Residues: CASSLGRQKNTEAFF.